The 13 T cell receptor beta chains presented below share a single source sample, sequenced in a study of beta chain features in type 1 diabetes (dated by TCRdb to 2016 to 2019). Libraries were prepared through the immunoSEQ multiplex PCR assay. The entire isolated RNA was reverse transcribed using the High Capacity cDNA Reverse Transcription Kit, and thus expressed TCRB transcripts were sequenced. TCRdb obtained this table from immuneACCESS and retained in-frame rearrangements with V and J assigned. These tables miss some clones; where compared with another copy, unresolved V genes account for less than half of the shortfall, and the remainder is unexplained. Across this sample there are 200,000 to 300,000 clones, with about 25% seen only once. In total, the top ten clones hold 3.5% to 4.5% of the sample. What was sequenced was central memory CD4+ T cells from blood. These receptor sequences come from a man aged 25-40 years in good health.

This clone was counted a few times. The chain combines TRBV7-9 with TRBJ1-4; D is unclear. This CDR3 comprises 15 residues. Between the trimmed V and J ends, which lost 1 base and 8 bases, there was a span of 14 bases. Looked up from germline, CDR1 is SEHNR and CDR2 is FQNEAQ (reference sequence). Here the CDR3 DNA reads TGTGCCAGCAGCTTAGATCCGTCAGGTAGAGAAAAACTGTTTTTT. It translates to CASSLDPSGREKLFF.

This clone came up a few times. This sequence joins TRBV4-2 and TRBJ1-3; TRBD1 matches 7 bases. The CDR3 extends over 16 amino acids. Per the germline V gene, CDR1 is LGHNA and CDR2 is YNFKEQ. V trimming: 1 base; J trimming: 4 bases; junction bases outside the gene matches: 7. The CDR3 coding sequence is TGTGCCAGCAGCCAAGTGACCGACAGGGACGGAAACACCATATATTTT. Translation gives CASSQVTDRDGNTIYF.

The rearrangement uses TRBV30 and TRBJ2-2; 11 bases map to TRBD2. Losses at the gene ends were 7 bases for V and 2 bases for J; bases not matched to a gene: 6. The CDR3 extends over 15 amino acids. CDR1 GTSNPN and CDR2 SVGIG come from the germline V gene (reference sequence). This CDR3 reads CAYAGTSGNTGELFF. In DNA, the CDR3 is TGTGCCTACGCAGGGACTAGCGGAAACACCGGGGAGCTGTTTTTT.

This clone was seen a few times. This sequence joins TRBV29-1 and TRBJ2-1, with D maybe TRBD2 (6 bases). Germline-derived CDR1 and CDR2 are SQVTM and ANQGSEA. This CDR3 is 12 amino acids long. V lost 6 bases and J lost 3, with 9 bases in between. The CDR3 DNA is TGCAGCGTGGACTACCACTACAATGAGCAGTTCTTC. This sequence encodes CSVDYHYNEQFF.

This rearrangement joins TRBV6-6 to TRBJ2-1; a possible D gene is TRBD1 (7 bases). The CDR3 is made up of 15 amino acids. Germline V gene sequence: CDR1 MNHNY, CDR2 SVGAGI (reference sequence). V was cut by 4 bases and J by 5 bases, with 15 bases left in between. CDR3 nucleotide sequence: TGTGCCAGCAGTTCCTCAGGGGGGCGGAACAATGAGCAGTTCTTC. Its translation is CASSSSGGRNNEQFF.

This clone was counted only a few times. The chain has TRBV30 and TRBJ1-2, with 7 bases fitting TRBD1. The CDR3 covers 11 residues. V lost 5 bases to trimming and J lost 3 bases; unmatched junction nucleotides: 0. Per the germline V gene, CDR1 is GTSNPN and CDR2 is SVGIG (reference sequence). The CDR3 is CAWGTDYGYTF. In nucleotides, the CDR3 is TGTGCCTGGGGGACAGACTATGGCTACACCTTC.

The CDR3 DNA sequence: TGTGCCAGCAGCCTCCGACCGGGACAGGGTCGGGAGCAGTACTTC. It encodes CASSLRPGQGREQYF. This sequence joins TRBV5-4 and TRBJ2-7; TRBD1 matches 9 bases. V shed 4 bases, J shed 7 bases, and the junction held 12 bases outside the gene matches. Looked up from germline, CDR1 is SGHNT and CDR2 is YYREEE (reference sequence). This CDR3 spans 15 amino acids.

This clone was recorded a few times. The chain couples TRBV19 to TRBJ1-5; D ambiguous. The CDR3 has 15 residues. Germline CDR1 LNHDA, CDR2 SQIVND (reference sequence). V lost 10 bases and J 2 bases, leaving 18 bases between the germline ends. The CDR3 region has the DNA TGTGCCACCGCAAGCCAGAACCGCGGCAATCAGCCCCAGCATTTT. Encoded protein: CATASQNRGNQPQHF.

This clone turned up a few times. This chain uses TRBV29-1 with TRBJ1-2, with TRBD1 matching over 9 bases. CDR1 is SQVTM, CDR2 ANQGSEA, per germline. This CDR3 contains 18 residues. The junction had 19 bases not matched to a gene; V was cut back by 3 bases and J by 5 bases. In nucleotides, the CDR3 is TGCAGCGTTGATGTTGTTGGGGGACAGGGTAAAGCAGAATATGGCTACACCTTC. Translating gives CSVDVVGGQGKAEYGYTF. The full variable domain, rest sourced from reference TRBV29-1 and TRBJ1-2, is SAVISQKPSRDICQRGTSLTIQCQVDSQVTMMFWYRQQPGQSLTLIATANQGSEATYESGFVIDKFPISRPNLTFSTLTVSNMSPEDSSIYLCSVDVVGGQGKAEYGYTFGSGTRLTVV.

The chain uses TRBV4-3 and TRBJ2-1; D remains ambiguous. There are 11 residues in the CDR3. Germline V gives CDR1 LGHNA, CDR2 YSLEER. V lost 2 bases to trimming and J lost 10 bases, with 6 bases between them. The CDR3 DNA sequence: TGCGCCAGCAGCCAATTTGACGAGCAGTTCTTC. The encoded protein is CASSQFDEQFF.

This chain joins TRBV30 and TRBJ1-1; D is unresolved. The CDR3 covers 13 residues. Trimming took 4 bases from V and 1 from J, leaving 10 bases between them. The germline V gene encodes CDR1 GTSNPN and CDR2 SVGIG (reference sequence). As DNA, the CDR3 is TGTGCCTGGAATGTACGGGGGAACACTGAAGCTTTCTTT. It yields the protein CAWNVRGNTEAFF.

This clone was counted many times. This chain connects TRBV4-3 to TRBJ2-1; 8 nucleotides align to TRBD2. From germline, CDR1 is LGHNA and CDR2 YSLEER. V was pared by 4 bases and J by 3 bases, with 8 bases of the junction left unmatched. The length of the CDR3 is 16 residues. CDR3 nucleotide sequence: TGCGCCAGCAGCCCCGGGATAGCGGGATTCTACAATGAGCAGTTCTTC. Translating it yields CASSPGIAGFYNEQFF.

V is TRBV28 and J is TRBJ1-2; D perhaps matches TRBD1 (5 bases). The CDR3 sequence is 15 residues long. The V end lost 5 bases, the J end lost 8 bases, and 21 bases lay between the germline ends. CDR1 MDHEN and CDR2 SYDVKM come from the germline V gene. CDR3 region: CASSGLPGGVGGYTF. CDR3 nucleotides: TGTGCCAGCAGTGGATTACCAGGAGGGGTCGGAGGCTACACCTTC.